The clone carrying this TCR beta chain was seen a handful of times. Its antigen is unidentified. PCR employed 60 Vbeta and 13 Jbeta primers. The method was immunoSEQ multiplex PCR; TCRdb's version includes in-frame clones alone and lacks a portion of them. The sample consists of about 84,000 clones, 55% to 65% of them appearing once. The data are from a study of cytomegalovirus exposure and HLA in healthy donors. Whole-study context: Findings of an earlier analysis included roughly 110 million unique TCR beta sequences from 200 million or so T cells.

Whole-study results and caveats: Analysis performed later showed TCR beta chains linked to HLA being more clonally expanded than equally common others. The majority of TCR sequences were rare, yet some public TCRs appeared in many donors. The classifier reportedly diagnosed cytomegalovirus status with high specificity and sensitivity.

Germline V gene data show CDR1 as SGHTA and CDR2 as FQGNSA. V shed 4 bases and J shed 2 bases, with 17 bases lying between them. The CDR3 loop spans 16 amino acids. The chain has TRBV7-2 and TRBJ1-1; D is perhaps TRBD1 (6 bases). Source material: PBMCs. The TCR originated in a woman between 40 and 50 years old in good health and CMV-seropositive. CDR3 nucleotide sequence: TGTGCCAGCAGCTCAGGTGTGGGGGCTGGAAACACTGAAGCTTTCTTT. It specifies CASSSGVGAGNTEAFF.